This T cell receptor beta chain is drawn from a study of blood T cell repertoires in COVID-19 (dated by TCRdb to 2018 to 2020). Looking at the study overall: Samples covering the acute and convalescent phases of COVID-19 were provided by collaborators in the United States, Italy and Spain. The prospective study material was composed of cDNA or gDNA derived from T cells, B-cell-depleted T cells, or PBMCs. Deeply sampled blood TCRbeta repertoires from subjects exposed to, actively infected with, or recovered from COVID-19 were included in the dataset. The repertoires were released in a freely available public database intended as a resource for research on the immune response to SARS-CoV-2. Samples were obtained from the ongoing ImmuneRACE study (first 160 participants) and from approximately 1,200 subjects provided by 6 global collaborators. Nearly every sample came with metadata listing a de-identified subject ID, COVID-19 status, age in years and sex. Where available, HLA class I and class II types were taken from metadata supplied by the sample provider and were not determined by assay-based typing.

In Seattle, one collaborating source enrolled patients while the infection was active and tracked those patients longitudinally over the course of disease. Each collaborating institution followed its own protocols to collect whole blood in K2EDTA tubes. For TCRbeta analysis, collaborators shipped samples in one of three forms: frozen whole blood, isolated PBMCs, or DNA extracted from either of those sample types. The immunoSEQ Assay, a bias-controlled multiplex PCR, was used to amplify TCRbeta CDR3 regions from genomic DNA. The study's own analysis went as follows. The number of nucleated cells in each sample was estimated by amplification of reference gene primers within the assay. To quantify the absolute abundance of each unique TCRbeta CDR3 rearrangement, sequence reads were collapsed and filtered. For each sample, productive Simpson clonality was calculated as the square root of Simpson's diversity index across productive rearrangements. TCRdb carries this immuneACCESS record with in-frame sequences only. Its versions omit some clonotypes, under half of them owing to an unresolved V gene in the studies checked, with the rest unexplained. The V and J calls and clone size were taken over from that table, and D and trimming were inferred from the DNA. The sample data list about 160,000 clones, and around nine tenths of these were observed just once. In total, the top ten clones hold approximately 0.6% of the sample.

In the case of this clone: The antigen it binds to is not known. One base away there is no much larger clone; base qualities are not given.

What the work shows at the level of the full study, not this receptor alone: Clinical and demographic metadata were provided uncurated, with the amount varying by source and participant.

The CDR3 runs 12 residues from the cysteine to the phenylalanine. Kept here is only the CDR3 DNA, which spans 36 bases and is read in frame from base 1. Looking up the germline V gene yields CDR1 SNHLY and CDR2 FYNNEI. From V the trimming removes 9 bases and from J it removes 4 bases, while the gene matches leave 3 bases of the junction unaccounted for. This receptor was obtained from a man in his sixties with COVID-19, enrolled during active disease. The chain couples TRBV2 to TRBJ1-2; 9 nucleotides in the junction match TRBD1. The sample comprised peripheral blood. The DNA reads TGTGCCAGAGGGACAGGGTCCTATGGCTACACCTTC. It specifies CARGTGSYGYTF.